What follows are 22 T cell receptor beta chains derived from one specimen sequenced in a study of T cell responses to AZD1222 COVID-19 vaccine. Here immunoSEQ multiplex PCR was the method, and the copy in TCRdb shows in-frame clones only, minus some. This repertoire shows approximately 64,000 clones, roughly 84% found once; its top ten account for more than 8.5%. This material consisted of peripheral blood, taken on day 0 of AZD1222 vaccination. The receptors were sampled from an adult in good health.

The gene calls are TRBV25-1 and TRBJ2-5, with D perhaps TRBD2 (6 bases). The germline V gene encodes CDR1 MGHDK and CDR2 SYGVNS. The CDR3 consists of 13 residues. Trimming pared 5 bases from V and 1 base from J, leaving 8 bases between. The CDR3 here is CASSRGTQETQYF. The CDR3 DNA reads TGTGCCAGCAGTCGGGGGACCCAAGAGACCCAGTACTTC.

The CDR3 DNA sequence: TGTGCCAGCAGCTCCGGGATGAGCGGGGAGCAGTTCTTC. Translation: CASSSGMSGEQFF. The V and J genes are TRBV7-2 and TRBJ2-1; D is perhaps TRBD2 (6 bases). Trimming removed 4 bases from V and 10 bases from J, with 14 bases in between. CDR3 length equals 13 residues. CDR1 is SGHTA, CDR2 FQGNSA, per germline.

V and J are TRBV15 and TRBJ2-5; TRBD1 or TRBD2 may be the D gene (7 bases each). Trimming took 8 bases from V and 4 from J, leaving 11 bases between them. CDR3 size: 12 residues. The V gene's germline CDR1 is LNHNV and CDR2 YYDKDF (reference sequence). CDR3 DNA: TGTGCCACCTCCAGGGGGGGAGAGACCCAGTACTTC. It encodes CATSRGGETQYF. Based on the CDR3 plus reference TRBV15 and TRBJ2-5, the full variable domain is DAMVIQNPRYQVTQFGKPVTLSCSQTLNHNVMYWYQQKSSQAPKLLFHYYDKDFNNEADTPDNFQSRRPNTSFCFLDIRSPGLGDTAMYLCATSRGGETQYFGPGTRLLVL.

The V call is TRBV25-1, the J call TRBJ2-7; 8 bases are a match to TRBD1. The germline CDR1 and CDR2 sequences are MGHDK and SYGVNS. There are 14 residues in the CDR3. V lost 1 base and J lost 4; bases outside the gene matches: 3. Here the CDR3 reads CASSEWDRNYEQYF. The CDR3 DNA follows: TGTGCCAGCAGTGAATGGGACAGGAATTACGAGCAGTACTTC.

CDR3 residues: CASSKDNEQFF. The CDR3 nucleotides are TGTGCCAGCAGTAAAGACAATGAGCAGTTCTTC. The chain is built from TRBV6-2 or TRBV6-3 and TRBJ2-1; D gene ambiguous. The V gene's germline CDR1 is MNHEY and CDR2 SVGEGT. The germline V and J ends were trimmed by 5 bases and 5 bases, with 4 bases remaining between them. The CDR3 is 11 residues long.

The chain has TRBV7-2 and TRBJ2-3; 10 nucleotides agree with TRBD2. The CDR3 is 15 amino acids. V gave up 0 bases and J gave up 4 bases; unmatched junction bases: 1. Germline V gene lookup returns CDR1 SGHTA and CDR2 FQGNSA. This CDR3 is CASSLAAGGPDTQYF. DNA for the CDR3: TGTGCCAGCAGCTTAGCAGCGGGGGGGCCAGATACGCAGTATTTT.

This chain uses TRBV6-5 with TRBJ1-4; 9 nucleotides match TRBD1. This CDR3 is 14 amino acids long. V lost 5 bases and J lost 4; bases outside the gene matches: 2. The V gene's germline CDR1 is MNHEY and CDR2 SVGAGI. In DNA, the CDR3 is TGTGCCAGCAGTCCGGGACAGGGTAATGAAAAACTGTTTTTT. This translates into CASSPGQGNEKLFF.

J is TRBJ2-2 and V is TRBV20-1; weak D call: TRBD2 (5 bases). Trimming took 5 bases from V and 7 from J, leaving 14 bases between them. Germline CDR1 reads DFQATT; CDR2 reads SNEGSKA (reference sequence). CDR3 length: 13 amino acids. CDR3 nucleotide sequence: TGCAGTGCTGGTGGCGCCGAGGGCGGGGAGCTGTTTTTT. Protein product: CSAGGAEGGELFF.

The chain is built from TRBV7-8 and TRBJ1-1, with 8 bases aligning to TRBD1. V shed 6 bases, J shed 5 bases, and the junction held 8 bases outside the gene matches. The CDR3 is 14 amino acids. Per the germline V gene, CDR1 is SGHVS and CDR2 is FQNEAQ. In nucleotides, the CDR3 is TGTGCCAGCAGAAAGGACAGGGTAGGGACTGAAGCTTTCTTT. It yields the protein CASRKDRVGTEAFF.

The chain is built from TRBV12-5 and TRBJ2-2, with 9 nucleotides matching TRBD1. Germline V CDR1 and CDR2: LGHNT, FRNRAP. V shed 1 base, J shed 7 bases, and the junction held 7 bases outside the gene matches. The length of the CDR3 is 16 residues. DNA of the CDR3: TGTGCTAGTGGTTTGGGTGGGGACAGGGTTGTCGGGGAGCTGTTTTTT. Translating it yields CASGLGGDRVVGELFF.

This chain connects TRBV7-2 to TRBJ1-5, with no clear D. This CDR3 comprises 13 residues. V dropped 5 bases and J dropped 7 bases, with 12 bases sitting between them. Germline V lookup: CDR1 SGHTA, CDR2 FQGNSA. The DNA for the CDR3 is TGTGCCAGCAGCCCCAGTTTGAGACAGCCCCAGCATTTT. It specifies CASSPSLRQPQHF.

The chain combines TRBV6-4 with TRBJ1-6, with 12 bases matching TRBD1. This CDR3 region has 14 residues. CDR1 and CDR2 (germline): MRHNA, SNTAGT. Trimming took 2 bases from V and 10 from J; bases not matched to a gene: 0. This chain's CDR3 is CASSDGTGGSPLHF. For the CDR3, the DNA is TGTGCCAGCAGTGACGGGACAGGGGGCTCACCCCTCCACTTT.

The chain joins TRBV16 to TRBJ1-3; unclear D gene. In germline, CDR1 is KGHSY, CDR2 FQNENV. The CDR3 covers 16 residues. Trimming took off 0 bases at V and 0 bases at J, with 9 bases between the two ends. In DNA form, the CDR3 reads TGTGCCAGCAGCCAATCGCGCACCTTCTCTGGAAACACCATATATTTT. Protein: CASSQSRTFSGNTIYF.

The rearrangement links TRBV9 to TRBJ2-1, with 8 positions matching TRBD2. Germline V gene sequence: CDR1 SGDLS, CDR2 YYNGEE. J was trimmed by 7 bases and V by 6 bases; bases with no gene match: 18. The CDR3 consists of 17 residues. CDR3 amino acids: CASTLHPSAGGGNEQFF. The CDR3 DNA reads as TGTGCCAGCACTCTACATCCCTCTGCGGGGGGTGGGAATGAGCAGTTCTTC.

This clone was recorded a few times. The CDR3 bases are TGTGCCAGCAGTTTAGCCTGGCTCCGGGACAGGGGGCGACGGGTTGATGGCTACACCTTC. As protein: CASSLAWLRDRGRRVDGYTF. This rearrangement joins TRBV28 to TRBJ1-2; 12 nucleotides line up with TRBD1. Germline V CDR1 and CDR2: MDHEN, SYDVKM. V gave up 2 bases and J gave up 6 bases; unmatched junction bases: 19. The CDR3 runs to 20 residues.

Only one count was recorded for this clone. The rearrangement joins TRBV28 to TRBJ1-2; the D gene is possibly TRBD1 (5 bases). Trimming stripped 7 bases from V and 2 bases from J, with 14 bases between. The CDR3 totals 14 residues. Germline lookup yields CDR1 MDHEN and CDR2 SYDVKM. Here the CDR3 reads CASIAGPPNYGYTF. As DNA, the CDR3 is TGTGCCAGCATTGCAGGGCCCCCAAACTATGGCTACACCTTC.

This clone was detected a few times. The chain employs TRBV12-1 and TRBJ1-6. TRBV12-1 is a pseudogene locus. The CDR3 has 12 amino acids. DNA for the CDR3: TGTGCCAGCGCATCAGGCGGCTCACCCCTCCACTTT. Amino acid sequence: CASASGGSPLHF.

The chain couples TRBV5-4 to TRBJ1-1; 7 nucleotides match TRBD1. The germline V gene encodes CDR1 SGHNT and CDR2 YYREEE (reference sequence). This CDR3 comprises 15 residues. Germline trimming cut 3 bases from V and 3 bases from J; bases unmatched to any gene: 8. CDR3: CASSSQGPRYTEAFF. The CDR3 DNA sequence: TGTGCCAGCAGCTCACAGGGGCCGCGGTACACTGAAGCTTTCTTT.

This clone occurred once. The chain uses TRBV6-5 and TRBJ1-2; D unresolved. V was pared by 5 bases and J by 9 bases, with 13 bases between. The CDR3 is made up of 12 amino acids. Germline V lookup: CDR1 MNHEY, CDR2 SVGAGI. The CDR3 region has the DNA TGTGCCAGCAGTAAGGACGATGCCCGCTACACCTTC. This encodes CASSKDDARYTF.

The chain has TRBV9 and TRBJ2-1; 10 positions match TRBD2. This CDR3 has 16 residues. Per germline, CDR1 SGDLS and CDR2 YYNGEE. J lost 6 bases, V lost 4 bases, and 10 bases had no gene match. CDR3 DNA sequence: TGTGCCAGCAGCCCTCCCTCACTAGCGGGGTTCAATGAGCAGTTCTTC. Its translation: CASSPPSLAGFNEQFF.

The chain carries TRBV5-4 and TRBJ1-2; D may be TRBD1 (6 bases). Germline assignment: CDR1 SGHNT and CDR2 YYREEE (reference sequence). CDR3 size: 14 residues. With 0 bases removed from V and 7 bases from J, the gap between germline ends came to 13 bases. CDR3 nucleotide sequence: TGTGCCAGCAGCTTGGAATCGGGGGCGGGTGGCTACACCTTC. It yields the protein CASSLESGAGGYTF. The full variable domain, with the rest looked up from reference TRBV5-4 and TRBJ1-2, is ETGVTQSPTHLIKTRGQQVTLRCSSQSGHNTVSWYQQALGQGPQFIFQYYREEENGRGNFPPRFSGLQFPNYSSELNVNALELDDSALYLCASSLESGAGGYTFGSGTRLTVV.

The V and J genes are TRBV7-2 and TRBJ2-5, with 8 nucleotides matching TRBD2. The J segment lost 4 bases and the V segment lost 0 bases, leaving 4 bases of the junction unmatched. CDR1 is SGHTA, CDR2 FQGNSA, per germline. This CDR3 is built from 15 residues. The DNA for the CDR3 is TGTGCCAGCAGCTTAGCGGGGACTAGTGCAGAGACCCAGTACTTC. Its protein is CASSLAGTSAETQYF.